In its sample, the clone carrying this TCR beta chain was seen a few times. The antigen is not known. This specimen belongs to a study of cytomegalovirus exposure and HLA in healthy donors. As for the study in general: Early on, a data release was issued that held 80 million or so unique TCRs from HLA-typed donors. Study-level results: The study flagged some 170 TCR beta chains as cytomegalovirus-associated. In an earlier analysis, about 90% or about 30%: the productive usage of most TCR beta V segments. Later on, a genetic analysis was performed. It linked a missense variant in DCLRE1C with V- and J-gene trimming of TCR beta.

With 60 Vbeta and 13 Jbeta primers, the PCR was carried out. TCRdb keeps only in-frame clones here, not all; method: immunoSEQ multiplex PCR. Among 150,000 to 250,000 clones listed, roughly 85% were seen once. Germline lookup yields CDR1 MNHNY and CDR2 SVGAGI (reference sequence). Trimming left V 5 bases short and J 3 bases short, with 7 bases between. This CDR3 is built from 12 residues. This TCR came from a woman in her 50s in good health and CMV-seronegative. The sample taken for sequencing was PBMCs. This sequence joins TRBV6-6 and TRBJ1-1; no definite D call. CDR3 sequence (DNA): TGTGCCAGCAGTCCCCCCTACACTGAAGCTTTCTTT. Translated, it gives CASSPPYTEAFF.